The 5 T cell receptor beta chains below all came from one sample that was sequenced in a study of Ad26.COV2.S vaccination and SARS-CoV-2 variants (dated by TCRdb to the early 2020s). The sample's treatment or condition label is to be understood as: roughly 19 received Ad26.COV2.S at low or high dose, single or two shots; about 5 received placebo; per-sample allocation not given. Repertoires of vaccine and placebo recipients were sequenced from samples collected on day 63 after the first injection. Library generation was performed with the immunoSEQ multiplex PCR assay. TCRdb's version of the immuneACCESS table is confined to in-frame rearrangements and falls short of the full clone set. An unresolved V gene accounts for under half of the shortfall where checked; the remainder is of unknown origin. The sample table holds 350,000 to 500,000 clones, of which roughly 90% were seen once. The top ten clones comprise around 3.6% of the sample.

Source: peripheral blood, taken in a trial of Ad26.COV2.S vaccine versus placebo. The receptor source for this set is a person between 18 and 60 years old who received the Ad26.COV2.S COVID-19 vaccine or a placebo.

J is TRBJ2-7 and V is TRBV10-3, with D perhaps given as TRBD1 or TRBD2 (7 bases each). The CDR3 is 14 amino acids. In germline, CDR1 is ENHRY, CDR2 SYGVKD. V was pared by 10 bases and J by 0 bases, with 16 bases between. DNA for the CDR3: TGTGCCACCCAGTGGGAGGGGGCCTCCTACGAGCAGTACTTC. It encodes CATQWEGASYEQYF.

The chain is built from TRBV4-1 and TRBJ2-5; no reliable D call. The germline V gene encodes CDR1 MGHRA and CDR2 YSYEKL. V was cut by 0 bases and J by 5 bases, with 10 bases left in between. This CDR3 is built from 14 residues. CDR3 loop: CASSQDLTVETQYF. The CDR3 DNA reads as TGCGCCAGCAGCCAAGATCTTACGGTGGAGACCCAGTACTTC.

The chain joins TRBV11-3 to TRBJ2-1, with a weak D call TRBD2 (6 bases). This CDR3 has 15 residues. V dropped 7 bases and J dropped 0 bases, with 13 bases sitting between them. CDR1 is SGHNT, CDR2 YENEEA, per germline. CDR3 coding DNA: TGTGCCAGCATCCCAGCGGGCTCCTCCTACAATGAGCAGTTCTTC. It is translated as CASIPAGSSYNEQFF.

This clone was observed a handful of times. The chain links TRBV9 to TRBJ1-3, with D uncertain. The CDR3 sequence is 16 residues long. Germline V gives CDR1 SGDLS, CDR2 YYNGEE. V dropped 0 bases and J dropped 0 bases, with 10 bases sitting between them. The CDR3 DNA follows: TGTGCCAGCAGCGTAGGTGGTCCGAGCTCTGGAAACACCATATATTTT. As protein: CASSVGGPSSGNTIYF.

This CDR3 is CASSLRLRGTSGNTIYF. DNA of the CDR3: TGTGCCAGCAGCTTACGACTCAGGGGAACATCTGGAAACACCATATATTTT. The chain carries TRBV11-2 and TRBJ1-3, with D possibly being TRBD1 (6 bases). CDR3 length equals 17 residues. V lost 2 bases, J lost 1 base, and 15 bases lay in between. Per the germline V gene, CDR1 is SGHAT and CDR2 is FQNNGV. The full variable domain, with the rest looked up from reference TRBV11-2 and TRBJ1-3, is EAGVAQSPRYKIIEKRQSVAFWCNPISGHATLYWYQQILGQGPKLLIQFQNNGVVDDSQLPKDRFSAERLKGVDSTLKIQPAKLEDSAVYLCASSLRLRGTSGNTIYFGEGSWLTVV.